This TCR beta chain was captured by sequencing in a study of blood T cell repertoires in COVID-19. The overall study: Researchers got acute and convalescent COVID-19 samples from the United States, Italy and Spain. Sources were T cells, B-cell-depleted T cells, or PBMCs; the material itself was cDNA or gDNA.

Per the study methods: Estimation of nucleated cell counts was performed using reference gene primer amplification. Sequenced by immunoSEQ multiplex PCR; TCRdb stores in-frame clones only, minus some. D and trimming were read from the DNA, whereas the V and J calls and clone size are those reported in that table. The sample shows fewer than 250,000 clones, more than 70% of them seen only once. The CDR3 totals 14 residues. Germline assignment: CDR1 MDHEN and CDR2 SYDVKM. Deletions cut 2 bases from V and 4 bases from J, with 12 bases between. Donors were grouped by their self-reported clinical history. The chain couples TRBV28 to TRBJ2-7; D may be TRBD1 (5 bases). Sequencing was carried out using PBMCs or T cells enriched from blood (not recorded which). The clonotype originates from a woman in her thirties or forties with acute COVID-19. CDR3 region: CASSLPRTFYEQYF. The CDR3 DNA reads as TGTGCCAGCAGTTTACCCCGGACATTTTACGAGCAGTACTTC.